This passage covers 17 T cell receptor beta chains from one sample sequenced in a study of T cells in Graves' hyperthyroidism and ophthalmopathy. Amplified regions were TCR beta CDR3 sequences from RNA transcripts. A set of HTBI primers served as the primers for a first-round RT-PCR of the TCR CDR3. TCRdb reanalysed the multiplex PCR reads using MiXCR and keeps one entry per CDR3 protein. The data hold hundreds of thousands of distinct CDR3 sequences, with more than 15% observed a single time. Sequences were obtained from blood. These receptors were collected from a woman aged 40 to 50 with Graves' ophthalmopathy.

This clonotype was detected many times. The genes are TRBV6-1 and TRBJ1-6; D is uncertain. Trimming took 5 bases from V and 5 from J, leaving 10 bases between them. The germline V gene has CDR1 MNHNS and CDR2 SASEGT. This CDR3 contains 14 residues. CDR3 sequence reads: CASSSGSDNSPLHF. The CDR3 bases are TGTGCCAGCAGTTCGGGTTCGGATAATTCACCCCTCCACTTT.

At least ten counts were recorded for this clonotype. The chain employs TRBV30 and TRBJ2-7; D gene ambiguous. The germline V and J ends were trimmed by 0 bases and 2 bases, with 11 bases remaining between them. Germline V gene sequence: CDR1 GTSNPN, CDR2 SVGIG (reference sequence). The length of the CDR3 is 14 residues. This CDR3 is CAWSVRVRAYEQYF. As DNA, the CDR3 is TGTGCCTGGAGTGTACGAGTCAGAGCCTACGAGCAGTACTTC.

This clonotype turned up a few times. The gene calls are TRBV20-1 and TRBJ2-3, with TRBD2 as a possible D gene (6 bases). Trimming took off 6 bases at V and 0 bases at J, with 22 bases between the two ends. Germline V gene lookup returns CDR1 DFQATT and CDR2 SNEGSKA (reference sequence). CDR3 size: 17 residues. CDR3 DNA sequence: TGCAGTGCCCTTAGTCCTCTTAGCGGTTCTAGCACAGATACGCAGTATTTT. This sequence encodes CSALSPLSGSSTDTQYF.

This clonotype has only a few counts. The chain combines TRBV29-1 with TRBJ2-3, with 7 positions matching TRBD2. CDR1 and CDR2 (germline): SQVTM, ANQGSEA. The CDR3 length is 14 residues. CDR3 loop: CIATRGVNADTQYF. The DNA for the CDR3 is TGCATCGCTACCCGGGGGGTTAATGCAGATACGCAGTATTTT.

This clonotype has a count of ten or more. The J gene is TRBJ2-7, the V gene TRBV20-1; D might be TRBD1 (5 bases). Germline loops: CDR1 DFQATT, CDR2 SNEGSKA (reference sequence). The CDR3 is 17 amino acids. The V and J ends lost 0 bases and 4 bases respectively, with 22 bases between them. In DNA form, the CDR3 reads TGCAGTGCTAGAGATCGGCAGGGTGGCTCCGCACCATACGAGCAGTACTTC. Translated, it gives CSARDRQGGSAPYEQYF.

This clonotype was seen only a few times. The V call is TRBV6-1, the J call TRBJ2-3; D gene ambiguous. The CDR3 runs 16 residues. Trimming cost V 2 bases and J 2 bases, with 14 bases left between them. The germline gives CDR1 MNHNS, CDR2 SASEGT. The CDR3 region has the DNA TGTGCCAGCAGTGAATTTTGGACGGATTTCACAGATACGCAGTATTTT. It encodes CASSEFWTDFTDTQYF.

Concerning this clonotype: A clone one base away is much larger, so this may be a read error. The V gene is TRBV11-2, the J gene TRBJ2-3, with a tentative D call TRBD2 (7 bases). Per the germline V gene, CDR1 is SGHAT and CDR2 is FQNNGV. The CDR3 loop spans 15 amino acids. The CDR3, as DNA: TGTGCCGGCAGCGAAGGGGGGGGCCCCACAGATACGCAGTATTTT. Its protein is CAGSEGGGPTDTQYF.

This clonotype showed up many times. The CDR3 loop reads CASSNQGAEAFF. In nucleotides, the CDR3 is TGTGCCAGCAGCAATCAGGGGGCCGAAGCTTTCTTT. This chain links TRBV7-2 with TRBJ1-1; TRBD1 aligns across 8 bases. V lost 5 bases and J lost 8; bases outside the gene matches: 4. This CDR3 comprises 12 residues. Per germline, CDR1 SGHTA and CDR2 FQGNSA. Looking up the rest from reference TRBV7-2 and TRBJ1-1 gives the full variable domain: GAGVSQSPSNKVTEKGKDVELRCDPISGHTALYWYRQSLGQGLEFLIYFQGNSAPDKSGLPSDRFSAERTGGSVSTLTIQRTQQEDSAVYLCASSNQGAEAFFGQGTRLTVV.

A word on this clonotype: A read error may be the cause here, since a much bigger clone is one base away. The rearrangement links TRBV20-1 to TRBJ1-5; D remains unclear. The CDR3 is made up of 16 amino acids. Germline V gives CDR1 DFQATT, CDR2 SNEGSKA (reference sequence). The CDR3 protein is CSTRERQIVEYQPQHF. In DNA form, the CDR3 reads TGCAGTACTAGAGAAAGGCAAATAGTCGAGTATCAGCCCCAGCATTTT.

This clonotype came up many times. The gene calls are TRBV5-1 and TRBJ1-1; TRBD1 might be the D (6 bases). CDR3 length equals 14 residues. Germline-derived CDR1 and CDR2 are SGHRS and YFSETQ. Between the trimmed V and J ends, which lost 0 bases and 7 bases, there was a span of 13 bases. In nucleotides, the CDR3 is TGCGCCAGCAGCTTGGACCTCGGGACACTTGAAGCTTTCTTT. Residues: CASSLDLGTLEAFF.

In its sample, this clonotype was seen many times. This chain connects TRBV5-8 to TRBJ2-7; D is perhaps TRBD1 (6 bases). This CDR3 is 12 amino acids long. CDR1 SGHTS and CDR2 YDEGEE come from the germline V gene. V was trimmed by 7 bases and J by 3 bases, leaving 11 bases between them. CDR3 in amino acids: CASGDTNYEQYF. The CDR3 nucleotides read TGTGCCAGCGGGGACACTAACTACGAGCAGTACTTC.

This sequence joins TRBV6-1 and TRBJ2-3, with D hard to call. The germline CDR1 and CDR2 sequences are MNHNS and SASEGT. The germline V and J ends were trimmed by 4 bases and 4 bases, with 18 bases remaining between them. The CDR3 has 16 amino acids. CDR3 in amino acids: CASSGVPQMVPDTQYF. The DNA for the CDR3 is TGTGCCAGCAGTGGAGTCCCACAAATGGTCCCAGATACGCAGTATTTT.

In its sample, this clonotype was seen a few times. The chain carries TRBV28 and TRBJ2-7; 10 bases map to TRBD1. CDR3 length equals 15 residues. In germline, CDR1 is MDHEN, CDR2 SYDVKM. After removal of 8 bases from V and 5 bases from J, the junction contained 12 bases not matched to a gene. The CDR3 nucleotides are TGTGCCAGCTGGCCTGAGGGGACAGGGGTCCACGAGCAGTACTTC. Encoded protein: CASWPEGTGVHEQYF.

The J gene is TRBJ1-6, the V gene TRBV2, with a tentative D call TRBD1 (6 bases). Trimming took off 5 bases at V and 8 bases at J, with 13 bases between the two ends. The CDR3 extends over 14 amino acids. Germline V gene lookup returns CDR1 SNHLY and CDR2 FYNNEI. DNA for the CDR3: TGTGCCAGCAGTCCATACCCAGGGGATTCACCCCTCCACTTT. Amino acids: CASSPYPGDSPLHF.

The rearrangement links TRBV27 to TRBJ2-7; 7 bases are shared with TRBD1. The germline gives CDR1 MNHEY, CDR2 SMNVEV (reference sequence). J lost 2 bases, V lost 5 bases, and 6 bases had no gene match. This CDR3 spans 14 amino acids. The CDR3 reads CASSLHRGPYEQYF. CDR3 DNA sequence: TGTGCCAGCAGTCTTCACAGGGGTCCCTACGAGCAGTACTTC.

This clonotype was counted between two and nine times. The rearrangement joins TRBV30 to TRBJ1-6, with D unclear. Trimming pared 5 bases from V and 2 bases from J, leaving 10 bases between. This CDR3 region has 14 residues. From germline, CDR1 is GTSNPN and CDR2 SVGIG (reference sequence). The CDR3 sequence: CAWEEGTYNSPLHF. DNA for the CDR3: TGTGCCTGGGAGGAGGGAACCTATAATTCACCCCTCCACTTT.

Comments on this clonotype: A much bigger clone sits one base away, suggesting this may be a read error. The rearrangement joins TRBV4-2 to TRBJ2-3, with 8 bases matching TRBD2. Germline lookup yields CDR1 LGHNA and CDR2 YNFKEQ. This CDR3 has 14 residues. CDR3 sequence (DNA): TGTGCCAGCGGGGGCCCGGGAGGGGCAGATACGCAGTGTTTT. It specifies CASGGPGGADTQCF.